A selection of T cell receptor beta chains follows, all from one sample in a study of control samples from healthy donors and cancer patients. Sequencing was performed with immunoSEQ multiplex PCR; in TCRdb, only in-frame clones are kept and a portion is missing. Here the sample spans about 120,000 clones, over 90% being singletons. The sample was blood. The receptors originated from a man aged 30 to 45 in good health. Both conserved end residues are part of each CDR3. The D gene is left open where the match is weak. Clone size appears in some rows only: once, few, many, or a class for an expanded clone.

TRBJ2-1 | TRBV2 | 10 | . | . | TGTGCCAGCTTGGGGACAGAGCAGTTCTTC | CASLGTEQFF
TRBJ2-3 | TRBV10-2 | 16 | TRBD1 | . | TGCGCCAGCAGTGACCTTGGACAGGGATATGCAGATACGCAGTATTTT | CASSDLGQGYADTQYF
TRBJ1-5 | TRBV29-1 | 12 | . | . | TGCAGCGTGACGAACTGGGACAACACCCAGCATTTT | CSVTNWDNTQHF
TRBJ2-5 | TRBV7-7 | 16 | TRBD1 | . | TGTGCCAGCAGCTCTATCCCGGGACAGGGGAGAGAGACCCAGTACTTC | CASSSIPGQGRETQYF
TRBJ2-5 | TRBV5-5 | 13 | . | . | TGTGCCAGCAGCTTGGAGGGTAGGGAGACCCAGTACTTC | CASSLEGRETQYF
TRBJ2-7 | TRBV2 | 13 | TRBD1 | . | TGTGCCAGCATAGGGGACAGGGGGAACGAGCAGTACTTC | CASIGDRGNEQYF
TRBJ1-2 | TRBV28 | 13 | . | . | TGTGCCATCCCAGACCGACAGACCTATGGCTACACCTTC | CAIPDRQTYGYTF
TRBJ1-4 | TRBV5-1 | 14 | . | . | TGCGCCAGCAGCTTGGTGGGCCAGGGGATGGAACTGTTTTTT | CASSLVGQGMELFF
TRBJ1-1 | TRBV19 | 15 | . | . | TGTGCCGGGGGACGGGGGGCAAGCGTGAACACTGAAGCTTTCTTT | CAGGRGASVNTEAFF
TRBJ2-7 | TRBV5-1 | 15 | TRBD2 | once | TGCGCCAGCAGCTCGTTGACTAGCGGCTCCTACGAGCAGTACTTC | CASSSLTSGSYEQYF
TRBJ2-5 | TRBV24-1 | 13 | . | once | TGTGCCACCAGTGATTTAACCAGGGAGACCCAGTACTTC | CATSDLTRETQYF
TRBJ1-1 | TRBV12-1 | 16 | . | . | TGTGCCAGCAGCTACCTGGGGGGAAGGGGGCACACTGAAGCTTTCTTT | CASSYLGGRGHTEAFF
TRBJ2-7 | TRBV28 | 14 | TRBD2 | . | TGTGCCAGCAGTACACTAGCGGGAACCTACGAGCAGTACTTC | CASSTLAGTYEQYF
TRBJ1-2 | TRBV2 | 13 | . | . | TGTGCCACCCGAGGGGGGGCAAGCTATGGCTACACCTTC | CATRGGASYGYTF
TRBJ1-1 | TRBV6-5 | 13 | . | . | TGTGCCAGCGGTACAGGGTCCCACACTGAAGCTTTCTTT | CASGTGSHTEAFF
TRBJ1-3 | TRBV3-1/TRBV3-2 | 15 | . | . | TGTGCCAGCAGCCATATCGCTGGCACGGGAAACACCATATATTTT | CASSHIAGTGNTIYF
TRBJ2-1 | TRBV7-9 | 12 | . | . | TGTGCCAGCAGCTTAGCGGTCAATGAGCAGTTCTTC | CASSLAVNEQFF
TRBJ1-6 | TRBV6-4 | 18 | TRBD1 | . | TGTGCCAGCAGTGACGCGGGGACAGAGAGCTCCTATAATTCACCCCTCCACTTT | CASSDAGTESSYNSPLHF
TRBJ2-3 | TRBV5-1 | 13 | . | once | TGCGCCAGCAGCCTACTGAGGTCAGATACGCAGTATTTT | CASSLLRSDTQYF
TRBJ2-3 | TRBV14 | 16 | . | few | TGTGCCAGCAGCCAAGGTTCTAGCTCCCACACAGATACGCAGTATTTT | CASSQGSSSHTDTQYF
TRBJ1-2 | TRBV25-1 | 14 | . | . | TGTGCCAGCAGTGAATCGGAGCCTAACTATGGCTACACCTTC | CASSESEPNYGYTF
TRBJ2-1 | TRBV4-2 | 17 | TRBD2 | . | TGTGCCAGCAGCCAAGATGGACTAGCGGTCAACGGTGATGAGCAGTTCTTC | CASSQDGLAVNGDEQFF
TRBJ1-1 | TRBV5-5 | 13 | . | . | TGTGCCAGCAGCCGTTACGACGAGACTGAAGCTTTCTTT | CASSRYDETEAFF
TRBJ2-5 | TRBV2 | 14 | . | . | TGTGCCAGCGAAGGTTTTGACGTTAAAGAGACCCAGTACTTC | CASEGFDVKETQYF
TRBJ1-1 | TRBV6-5 | 16 | . | once | TGTGCCAGCAGTTTCTCGGGGGGGCCGGGGAACACTGAAGCTTTCTTT | CASSFSGGPGNTEAFF
TRBJ1-6 | TRBV2 | 14 | . | . | TGTGCCAGCGGGAGTGGGTCCTATAATTCACCCCTCCACTTT | CASGSGSYNSPLHF
TRBJ2-3 | TRBV7-9 | 15 | . | once | TGTGCCAGCAGCCCCATCCGAGACTACACAGATACGCAGTATTTT | CASSPIRDYTDTQYF
TRBJ2-1 | TRBV20-1 | 11 | . | . | TGCAGTGCAGCACCATACAATGAGCAGTTCTTC | CSAAPYNEQFF
TRBJ2-6 | TRBV7-6 | 16 | . | . | TGTGCCAGCAGCTTACGCGAGGGCCCTGGGGCCAACGTCCTGACTTTC | CASSLREGPGANVLTF
TRBJ1-5 | TRBV5-8 | 15 | TRBD1 | . | TGTGCCAGCAGCTCGGGACAGAGTAGCAATCAGCCCCAGCATTTT | CASSSGQSSNQPQHF
TRBJ2-3 | TRBV6-4 | 15 | . | few | TGTGCCAGCAGTGACTCTGCAGGGTCGACAGATACGCAGTATTTT | CASSDSAGSTDTQYF
TRBJ2-2 | TRBV19 | 15 | TRBD1 | once | TGTGCCAGTATCCCCGGGACAGGGAGAACCGGGGAGCTGTTTTTT | CASIPGTGRTGELFF
TRBJ1-4 | TRBV6-2/TRBV6-3 | 16 | . | . | TGTGCCAGCAGTCAACATCAGAGGCCCGGGGATGAAAAACTGTTTTTT | CASSQHQRPGDEKLFF
TRBJ2-3 | TRBV5-1 | 15 | . | . | TGCGCCAGCAGCTTACCTCGGGGGAACACAGATACGCAGTATTTT | CASSLPRGNTDTQYF
TRBJ2-1 | TRBV3-1/TRBV3-2 | 13 | TRBD2 | once | TGTGCCAGCGCACTAGCGGGGGCCAATGAGCAGTTCTTC | CASALAGANEQFF
TRBJ1-1 | TRBV5-6 | 14 | . | . | TGTGCCAGCAGCTTGCCCGGGCTGGGCCTTGAAGCTTTCTTT | CASSLPGLGLEAFF
TRBJ1-1 | TRBV24-1 | 12 | . | . | TGTGCCACCAGTGATCCATTTACTGAAGCTTTCTTT | CATSDPFTEAFF
TRBJ1-2 | TRBV29-1 | 15 | . | . | TGCAGCTACTCGAGTTGGGGGCAGAGTAACTATGGCTACACCTTC | CSYSSWGQSNYGYTF
TRBJ2-2 | TRBV7-2 | 14 | . | . | TGTGCCAGCAGCTGGAGCAGAAACACCGGGGAGCTGTTTTTT | CASSWSRNTGELFF
TRBJ1-1 | TRBV9 | 15 | . | . | TGTGCCAGCAGCGTAGTAGGGTTGGGGAACACTGAAGCTTTCTTT | CASSVVGLGNTEAFF
TRBJ2-2 | TRBV27 | 15 | . | . | TGTGCCAGCAGCCGACGCCCAGGGTCCCCCGGGGAGCTGTTTTTT | CASSRRPGSPGELFF
TRBJ1-5 | TRBV19 | 14 | . | . | TGTGCCACGTCACAGGGATGGGGCAATCAGCCCCAGCATTTT | CATSQGWGNQPQHF
TRBJ2-5 | TRBV5-8 | 11 | . | . | TGTGCCAGCATGCGTGATGAGACCCAGTACTTC | CASMRDETQYF
TRBJ2-7 | TRBV9 | 14 | TRBD2 | . | TGTGCCAGCAGCGTTGGGACTAGCCGGTCCGAGCAGTACTTC | CASSVGTSRSEQYF
TRBJ2-3 | TRBV30 | 13 | TRBD1 | . | TGTGCCGCCCACAGGGGCACGACAGATACGCAGTATTTT | CAAHRGTTDTQYF
TRBJ2-7 | TRBV14 | 15 | . | once | TGTGCCAGCAGCCAGAAATTTGGGACCTACTACGAGCAGTACTTC | CASSQKFGTYYEQYF
TRBJ1-4 | TRBV12-5 | 15 | . | . | TGTGCTAGTGGTTTCGTTTCTGTCGTCTCCGAAAAACTGTTTTTT | CASGFVSVVSEKLFF
TRBJ2-7 | TRBV11-2 | 16 | TRBD2 | . | TGTGCCAGCAGCTACGGGGGGGGCCTCGCGGGCAACGAGCAGTACTTC | CASSYGGGLAGNEQYF
TRBJ1-3 | TRBV2 | 14 | TRBD1 | . | TGTGCCAGCAGCACAGGGGGAACGAAAAACACCATATATTTT | CASSTGGTKNTIYF